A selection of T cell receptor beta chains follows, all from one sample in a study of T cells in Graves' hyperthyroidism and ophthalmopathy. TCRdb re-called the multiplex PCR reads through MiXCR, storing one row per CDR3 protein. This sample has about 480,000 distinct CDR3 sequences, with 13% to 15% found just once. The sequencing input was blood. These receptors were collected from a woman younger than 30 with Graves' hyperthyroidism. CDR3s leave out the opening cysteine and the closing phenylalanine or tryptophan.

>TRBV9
ASSVVGAQQETQY
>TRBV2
ASSALAGVETQY
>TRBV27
ASTNPRQGDGYT
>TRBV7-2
ASSKTSGRPDHEQF
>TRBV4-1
ASSPIAGGATGELF
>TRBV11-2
ASSYTGALHT
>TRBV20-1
SAPLAGVPNEQF
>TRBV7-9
ASSRRQGADTGAF
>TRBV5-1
ASSLASARSYNEQF
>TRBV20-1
SASRGHTEAF
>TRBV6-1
ASRPSLAGESDTQY
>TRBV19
ASSIPTGTGVYGYT
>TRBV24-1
ATRGQGEEAF
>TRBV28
ASTVDNYNEQF
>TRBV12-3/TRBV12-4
ASSRQGARETQY
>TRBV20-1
SATLLSGAYNEQF
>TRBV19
ASSMGLAGGGYEQY
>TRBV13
ASSLVRGGKDYGYT
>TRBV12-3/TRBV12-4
ASSFFRENEQF
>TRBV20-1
SGGLAGASDEQY
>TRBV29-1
SVEDLGKGGYT
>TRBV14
ASSRTAGTSGDTQY
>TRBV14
ASSLTDQTQY
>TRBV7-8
ASSRKRGLATLRTDTQY
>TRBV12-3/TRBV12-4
ASSLIGAATEAF
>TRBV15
ATSSYGAGVLETQY
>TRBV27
ASSFLAGAKNIQY
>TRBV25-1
ASKGHTYNSPLH
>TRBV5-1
ASSVSPGGGYT
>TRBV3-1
ASSQKGSRNTIY
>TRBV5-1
ASSLGLTDRTYEQY
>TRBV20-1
SARRSVGFGYT
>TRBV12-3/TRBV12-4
ASRPSLGNQPQH
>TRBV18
ASSPSWDEQF
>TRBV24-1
ATSGLAGGPSRSYNEQF
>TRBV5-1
ATRPEGADIQY
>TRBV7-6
ASSQGLAGGPRYEQY
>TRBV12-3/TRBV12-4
ASSLPSVRMNTEAF
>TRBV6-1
ASSPPGLAVWGETQY